This passage covers 30 T cell receptor beta chains from one sample sequenced in a study of cytomegalovirus exposure and HLA in healthy donors. Sequenced by immunoSEQ multiplex PCR; TCRdb stores in-frame clones only, minus some. The data hold roughly 65,000 clones, with 80% to 95% observed a single time. The specimen was PBMCs. The receptor source for this set is a man aged 18 to 30 in good health and CMV-seropositive.

The chain couples TRBV2 to TRBJ1-1; TRBD1 agrees at 8 bases. There are 15 residues in the CDR3. Trimming removed 1 base from V and 2 bases from J; junction bases left unmatched: 3. Germline V CDR1 and CDR2: SNHLY, FYNNEI. Here the CDR3 reads CASSEGAGGNTEAFF. The CDR3 nucleotides are TGTGCCAGCAGTGAAGGGGCAGGGGGCAACACTGAAGCTTTCTTT.

In DNA, the CDR3 is TGTGCCAGCAGCCCGGGGGACCTGTACCAAGAGACCCAGTACTTC. Encoded protein: CASSPGDLYQETQYF. This chain joins TRBV7-8 and TRBJ2-5; a weak D match, TRBD2 (6 bases). The CDR3 extends over 15 amino acids. Between the trimmed V and J ends, which lost 5 bases and 0 bases, there was a span of 13 bases. Germline V gives CDR1 SGHVS, CDR2 FQNEAQ.

There are many counts of this clone. The chain recombines TRBV29-1 with TRBJ2-7; 10 bases match TRBD1. Germline V lookup: CDR1 SQVTM, CDR2 ANQGSEA. The CDR3 spans 13 residues. J was trimmed by 4 bases and V by 6 bases; bases with no gene match: 6. This chain's CDR3 is CSVTGTGEYEQYF. The CDR3 region has the DNA TGCAGCGTAACCGGGACAGGGGAGTACGAGCAGTACTTC.

The chain links TRBV10-3 to TRBJ1-5; TRBD1 matches 7 bases. Germline V lookup: CDR1 ENHRY, CDR2 SYGVKD. This CDR3 comprises 13 residues. With V trimmed by 10 bases and J by 7 bases, 10 bases remained unmatched. The CDR3 region has the DNA TGTGCCACCCGGAGGGACAGTCGGCAGCCCCAGCATTTT. It yields the protein CATRRDSRQPQHF.

The rearrangement joins TRBV19 to TRBJ2-6, with TRBD1 matching 7 bases. This CDR3 region has 17 residues. With 2 bases clipped from V and 0 bases from J, the junction kept 4 bases outside the gene matches. Germline V gene data show CDR1 as LNHDA and CDR2 as SQIVND (reference sequence). CDR3 protein: CASSIKGQFSGANVLTF. The CDR3 DNA follows: TGTGCCAGTAGTATAAAGGGACAGTTCTCTGGGGCCAACGTCCTGACTTTC.

The gene calls are TRBV19 and TRBJ1-5, with D perhaps TRBD1 (6 bases). Germline CDR1 is LNHDA and CDR2 is SQIVND (reference sequence). CDR3 length: 18 residues. Trimming removed 2 bases at V and 4 bases at J, with 21 bases between. CDR3 protein: CASSIWDLRGTRNQPQHF. CDR3 sequence (DNA): TGTGCCAGTAGTATATGGGACCTCAGGGGTACGAGAAATCAGCCCCAGCATTTT. Variable domain in full (rest from reference TRBV19 and TRBJ1-5): DGGITQSPKYLFRKEGQNVTLSCEQNLNHDAMYWYRQDPGQGLRLIYYSQIVNDFQKGDIAEGYSVSREKKESFPLTVTSAQKNPTAFYLCASSIWDLRGTRNQPQHFGDGTRLSIL.

The chain carries TRBV9 and TRBJ2-1; D remains unclear. The V gene lost 0 bases and the J gene lost 7 bases, with 11 bases spanning the gap. The germline CDR1 and CDR2 sequences are SGDLS and YYNGEE. The CDR3 loop spans 14 amino acids. CDR3 residues: CASSVAALLNEQFF. In DNA, the CDR3 is TGTGCCAGCAGCGTAGCTGCTCTCCTAAATGAGCAGTTCTTC.

The chain couples TRBV9 to TRBJ2-2; weak D call: TRBD1 (6 bases). With 3 bases removed from V and 1 base from J, the gap between germline ends came to 13 bases. Germline CDR1 is SGDLS and CDR2 is YYNGEE. The CDR3 extends over 16 amino acids. As DNA, the CDR3 is TGTGCCAGCAGCGAACACAGGGTATTGAACACCGGGGAGCTGTTTTTT. Residues: CASSEHRVLNTGELFF.

The V call is TRBV20-1, the J call TRBJ1-5; D is uncertain. CDR3 length: 11 amino acids. Trimming left V 0 bases short and J 7 bases short, with 4 bases between. CDR1 and CDR2 (germline): DFQATT, SNEGSKA (reference sequence). CDR3 amino acids: CSARDGQPQHF. The CDR3 coding sequence is TGCAGTGCTAGAGATGGCCAGCCCCAGCATTTT.

The J gene is TRBJ1-1, the V gene TRBV6-5; no reliable D call. Trimming removed 5 bases from V and 8 bases from J, with 15 bases in between. This CDR3 spans 13 amino acids. Germline-derived CDR1 and CDR2 are MNHEY and SVGAGI. The CDR3, as DNA: TGTGCCAGCAGTGAAGCGCTACCGGCCGAAGCTTTCTTT. This encodes CASSEALPAEAFF.

The genes are TRBV29-1 and TRBJ1-1; 10 bases line up with TRBD1. V lost 4 bases and J lost 5; bases outside the gene matches: 16. The CDR3 sequence is 17 residues long. Germline V gene lookup returns CDR1 SQVTM and CDR2 ANQGSEA. The CDR3 spells CSVGGTGESGLWTEAFF. The CDR3 DNA sequence: TGCAGCGTTGGGGGGACAGGGGAATCCGGCCTGTGGACTGAAGCTTTCTTT.

The chain joins TRBV7-6 to TRBJ2-6; 7 bases are shared with TRBD1. The CDR3 is 18 residues long. Looked up from germline, CDR1 is SGHVS and CDR2 is FNYEAQ. After removal of 5 bases from V and 2 bases from J, the junction contained 12 bases not matched to a gene. CDR3 amino acids: CASSTETGKSAGANVLTF. The DNA of the CDR3 is TGTGCCAGCAGCACCGAGACAGGGAAGAGCGCTGGGGCCAACGTCCTGACTTTC.

The V call is TRBV11-3, the J call TRBJ2-3; 8 bases align to TRBD2. J was trimmed by 1 base and V by 0 bases; bases with no gene match: 3. Germline assignment: CDR1 SGHNT and CDR2 YENEEA. This CDR3 spans 16 amino acids. The DNA for the CDR3 is TGTGCCAGCAGCTTAGATTTGCGGGAGGGCACAGATACGCAGTATTTT. Its protein is CASSLDLREGTDTQYF.

This chain joins TRBV2 and TRBJ2-7; D call uncertain. Germline V CDR1 and CDR2: SNHLY, FYNNEI. V gave up 2 bases and J gave up 0 bases, with 5 bases separating them. The CDR3 sequence is 13 residues long. CDR3 nucleotides: TGTGCCAGCAGTGAATCGTTCTCCTACGAGCAGTACTTC. This translates into CASSESFSYEQYF.

This rearrangement joins TRBV6-1 to TRBJ2-7; 10 nucleotides line up with TRBD1. The V gene's germline CDR1 is MNHNS and CDR2 SASEGT. The trim removed 3 bases at V and 1 base at J, leaving 6 bases unmatched. This CDR3 contains 16 residues. Written as DNA, the CDR3 is TGTGCCAGCAGTGAGGGGGACAGGGGATTTTCCTACGAGCAGTACTTC. It specifies CASSEGDRGFSYEQYF.

The chain recombines TRBV6-1 with TRBJ1-4; D is possibly TRBD1 (5 bases). V lost 2 bases to trimming and J lost 3 bases, with 19 bases between them. The germline CDR1 and CDR2 sequences are MNHNS and SASEGT. This CDR3 is built from 18 residues. Here the CDR3 DNA reads TGTGCCAGCAGTGAACGACAGCCCAGTCTTCTTTCTAATGAAAAACTGTTTTTT. Translation gives CASSERQPSLLSNEKLFF.

This chain connects TRBV28 to TRBJ2-2, with a weak D call TRBD1 (6 bases). This CDR3 has 16 amino acids. The germline V and J ends were trimmed by 2 bases and 1 base, with 11 bases remaining between them. CDR1 and CDR2 from the germline V gene are MDHEN and SYDVKM. The chain's CDR3 is CASSLVTGRNTGELFF. The CDR3 region has the DNA TGTGCCAGCAGTTTAGTCACAGGGAGGAACACCGGGGAGCTGTTTTTT.

The V and J genes are TRBV10-3 and TRBJ2-7; 9 bases are shared with TRBD2. J gave up 6 bases and V 2 bases, and 2 bases lay outside the gene matches. The germline V gene has CDR1 ENHRY and CDR2 SYGVKD. The CDR3 extends over 13 amino acids. DNA for the CDR3: TGTGCCATCAGTGAGACTAGCGGGTTCGAGCAGTACTTC. This sequence encodes CAISETSGFEQYF.

The chain couples TRBV14 to TRBJ2-5; 14 positions agree with TRBD2. The trim removed 4 bases at V and 4 bases at J, leaving 11 bases unmatched. Germline loops: CDR1 SGHDN, CDR2 FVKESK. The CDR3 has 18 residues. The CDR3: CASSLGTSGRRLRETQYF. CDR3 in DNA: TGTGCCAGCAGCCTGGGGACTAGCGGGAGAAGGTTGCGAGAGACCCAGTACTTC.

The chain has TRBV28 and TRBJ2-3; TRBD1 matches at 11 bases. The CDR3 length is 16 residues. Trimming took 1 base from V and 9 from J; bases not matched to a gene: 9. From germline, CDR1 is MDHEN and CDR2 SYDVKM. The CDR3 bases are TGTGCCAGCAGTTTATCGCCGGGACAGGGGGTTGTGACGCAGTATTTT. Translation gives CASSLSPGQGVVTQYF.

The rearrangement joins TRBV19 to TRBJ2-2; TRBD1 might be the D (5 bases). Trimming cost V 7 bases and J 1 base, with 13 bases left between them. The germline V gene has CDR1 LNHDA and CDR2 SQIVND (reference sequence). There are 15 residues in the CDR3. CDR3 in DNA: TGTGCCAGTAATCCAGGGCGACTGAACACCGGGGAGCTGTTTTTT. It specifies CASNPGRLNTGELFF.

This sequence joins TRBV18 and TRBJ2-5; D perhaps matches TRBD1 (5 bases). V was shortened by 1 base and J by 3 bases, with 6 bases between the two germline ends. Germline CDR1 is KGHSH and CDR2 is LQKENI. This CDR3 is 13 amino acids long. The DNA for the CDR3 is TGTGCCAGCTCACCACAGGGGAAAGAGACCCAGTACTTC. Translating it yields CASSPQGKETQYF.

V gene TRBV29-1 combines with J gene TRBJ2-7; D is undetermined. V was clipped by 4 bases and J by 3 bases, with 16 bases between them. This CDR3 has 14 residues. Germline V lookup: CDR1 SQVTM, CDR2 ANQGSEA. The chain's CDR3 is CSVVMSRNLYEQYF. The CDR3 bases are TGCAGCGTTGTGATGTCGAGAAACCTCTACGAGCAGTACTTC.

The chain employs TRBV30 and TRBJ2-2; D might be TRBD1 (5 bases). Germline-derived CDR1 and CDR2 are GTSNPN and SVGIG (reference sequence). The CDR3 extends over 15 amino acids. Trimming left V 3 bases short and J 3 bases short, with 14 bases between. CDR3 residues: CAWSREGADTGELFF. The CDR3 bases are TGTGCCTGGAGCAGGGAAGGGGCCGACACCGGGGAGCTGTTTTTT.

This clone has more than one count but fewer than ten. The chain recombines TRBV5-4 with TRBJ1-2; possible D gene TRBD1, 6 bases. The CDR3 spans 15 residues. The germline gives CDR1 SGHNT, CDR2 YYREEE (reference sequence). V lost 6 bases and J lost 4, with 19 bases in between. This CDR3 reads CASTYRRTDCYGYTF. The CDR3 bases are TGTGCCAGCACCTACCGACGGACAGACTGCTATGGCTACACCTTC.

This clone appeared a single time. This chain joins TRBV13 and TRBJ2-2; 9 bases align to TRBD2. Looked up from germline, CDR1 is PRHDT and CDR2 is FYEKMQ (reference sequence). J lost 3 bases, V lost 3 bases, and 5 bases had no gene match. The CDR3 has 16 amino acids. CDR3 bases: TGTGCCAGCAGCTTTTGGACTAGCGCCCACACCGGGGAGCTGTTTTTT. It translates to CASSFWTSAHTGELFF.

The chain uses TRBV4-1 and TRBJ2-2, with no clear D. V was shortened by 4 bases and J by 0 bases, with 3 bases between the two germline ends. From germline, CDR1 is MGHRA and CDR2 YSYEKL. This CDR3 contains 13 residues. CDR3 in DNA: TGCGCCAGCAGCCTAGCGAACACCGGGGAGCTGTTTTTT. It specifies CASSLANTGELFF.

This rearrangement joins TRBV30 to TRBJ1-2; tentatively, D is TRBD1 (6 bases). Germline loops: CDR1 GTSNPN, CDR2 SVGIG (reference sequence). The length of the CDR3 is 13 residues. Trimming shortened V by 2 bases and J by 4 bases, and 11 bases separated the two germline ends. The CDR3 DNA sequence: TGTGCCTGGAGTATAGGACAGCTCTATGGCTACACCTTC. Encoded protein: CAWSIGQLYGYTF.

This rearrangement joins TRBV6-4 to TRBJ2-3; 10 nucleotides align to TRBD2. This CDR3 spans 16 amino acids. Germline CDR1 is MRHNA and CDR2 is SNTAGT. The V and J ends lost 0 bases and 0 bases, in that order; junction bases with no gene match: 0. The CDR3 loop is CASSDSTSGSTDTQYF. DNA for the CDR3: TGTGCCAGCAGTGACTCGACTAGCGGGAGCACAGATACGCAGTATTTT.

This clone was seen just once. J is TRBJ2-7 and V is TRBV6-1, with 7 nucleotides matching TRBD1. CDR3 size: 13 residues. The germline V gene has CDR1 MNHNS and CDR2 SASEGT. Unmatched junction bases numbered 7, after V lost 8 bases and J lost 3 bases. The CDR3 protein is CASRTGTDYEQYF. The CDR3 nucleotides are TGTGCCAGCCGTACCGGGACAGACTACGAGCAGTACTTC.